The rows below give T cell receptor beta chains drawn from one sample of a study of Ad26.COV2.S vaccination and SARS-CoV-2 variants. The table came from immunoSEQ multiplex PCR; TCRdb's copy has only in-frame clones and leaves some out. The sample consists of some 250,000 clones, over 75% of them appearing once. This specimen was peripheral blood, taken in a trial of Ad26.COV2.S vaccine versus placebo. The receptor source for this set is a person aged 18-65 years who received the Ad26.COV2.S COVID-19 vaccine or a placebo. Each CDR3 is given with its conserved first and last residue.

length	V	J	CDR3
14	TRBV7-6	TRBJ2-2	CASGPRTTSAELFF
16	TRBV5-6	TRBJ2-7	CASSLPTGLLSYEQYF
14	TRBV7-8	TRBJ2-3	CASSGRSSTDTQYF
14	TRBV7-6	TRBJ2-1	CASSYRGSYNEQFF
19	TRBV11-2	TRBJ1-3	CASSRLNPNQVLSGNTIYF
12	TRBV3-1/TRBV3-2	TRBJ2-7	CASSQLTGEQYF
14	TRBV24-1	TRBJ2-1	CATAGAGEANEQFF
16	TRBV24-1	TRBJ2-6	CATSDRTGSGANVLTF
17	TRBV19	TRBJ2-6	CARGGTGPHSGANVLTF
16	TRBV7-2	TRBJ2-7	CASSQGQGHPLYEQYF
15	TRBV5-5	TRBJ2-5	CASSWGKGRGETQYF
13	TRBV5-1	TRBJ1-1	CASSLGVGGEAFF
12	TRBV19	TRBJ2-1	CATSPAPNEQFF
16	TRBV7-9	TRBJ2-2	CASSPVAGEDTGELFF
16	TRBV9	TRBJ2-1	CASSVEGRGLYNEQFF
11	TRBV24-1	TRBJ2-7	CATSDTYEQYF
11	TRBV20-1	TRBJ1-1	CSASGFPEAFF
16	TRBV25-1	TRBJ2-3	CASSARTGAITDTQYF
15	TRBV7-8	TRBJ2-7	CASSPRTGKAYEQYF
18	TRBV7-9	TRBJ1-5	CASSSGLAGDYSNQPQHF
15	TRBV5-4	TRBJ2-7	CASSLGRDRAHEQYF
16	TRBV6-6	TRBJ1-5	CASSYSGGGGNQPQHF
14	TRBV10-1	TRBJ2-7	CASSEDEGLHEQYF
13	TRBV5-1	TRBJ2-7	CASSYGQDYEQYF
15	TRBV7-2	TRBJ1-1	CASSWGQGLSTEAFF
14	TRBV6-5	TRBJ1-2	CASRSTGGTYGYTF
14	TRBV5-4	TRBJ2-1	CASSLGGPYNEQFF
15	TRBV9	TRBJ1-5	CASSAGLERNQPQHF
15	TRBV4-2	TRBJ2-2	CASSQGTGGVGELFF
16	TRBV2	TRBJ1-1	CASSAEGGQGAAEAFF
15	TRBV5-1	TRBJ1-1	CASSPGHGRRTEAFF
16	TRBV7-2	TRBJ1-6	CASSLAKGGLGSPLHF
14	TRBV9	TRBJ2-2	CASSVRRVTGELFF
17	TRBV4-1	TRBJ1-2	CASSQGGGPTLRDGYTF
13	TRBV27	TRBJ1-1	CASRQGVYAEAFF
17	TRBV4-1	TRBJ1-3	CASSQEPDSSSGNTIYF
13	TRBV28	TRBJ1-2	CASTSLGGQGYTF
14	TRBV7-2	TRBJ2-5	CASSFSRGKETQYF
14	TRBV18	TRBJ1-1	CASSPEQMNTEAFF
13	TRBV6-5	TRBJ2-1	CASREAWDNEQFF
16	TRBV5-1	TRBJ2-3	CASSLDNAGGTDTQYF
15	TRBV6-2/TRBV6-3	TRBJ2-7	CASSYVGRPSYEQYF